These T cell receptor beta chains were read from a single sample in a study of blood T cell repertoires in COVID-19. Repertoires were generated with immunoSEQ multiplex PCR, while TCRdb's copy carries only in-frame clones and drops some. Of hundreds of thousands of clones in the sample, roughly four fifths are singletons; the top ten hold approximately 13%. Sequencing input: peripheral blood. The source of these receptors is an older woman with active or convalescent COVID-19. Each CDR3 is given without its conserved first and last residue. D genes are given only for firm matches.

NA	TRBV21-1	TRBJ2-1	13	ASSTPGQGHDEQF
NA	TRBV3-1/TRBV3-2	TRBJ1-1	9	ASSQDIEAF
NA	TRBV7-8	TRBJ1-1	13	ASSLEHSRYTEAF
TRBD1	TRBV6-5	TRBJ1-2	11	ASRETGTHGYT
NA	TRBV25-1	TRBJ1-2	12	ASSAQTARGSYT
NA	TRBV3-1/TRBV3-2	TRBJ1-1	14	ASSRTAGYTNTEAF
TRBD1	TRBV7-3	TRBJ2-2	16	ASSFSGFVSGGTGELF
TRBD2	TRBV18	TRBJ2-4	15	ASSPGTSGGALNIQY
NA	TRBV5-4	TRBJ1-2	13	ASSLGFGASYGYT
NA	TRBV24-1	TRBJ1-1	10	ATSSDTLKFF
TRBD2	TRBV3-1/TRBV3-2	TRBJ2-3	16	ASSQDLGTRTHTDTQY
TRBD2	TRBV29-1	TRBJ2-5	8	SVERGEEY
NA	TRBV11-2	TRBJ1-1	10	ASSTQGIEAF
TRBD2	TRBV29-1	TRBJ2-7	6	SVEGGT
NA	TRBV14	TRBJ2-5	11	ASSQGLRGTQY
TRBD1	TRBV4-1	TRBJ1-2	16	ASSQDPDRGHVRYGYT
NA	TRBV23-1	TRBJ2-7	14	ASSQFCRRGRYEQY
TRBD1	TRBV2	TRBJ2-2	12	ATRGTGSTGELF
TRBD1	TRBV7-6	TRBJ1-2	13	ASSYQTGGLYGYT
NA	TRBV19	TRBJ1-1	9	ASRWSTEAF
TRBD1	TRBV6-6	TRBJ1-1	12	ASSRTGSNTEAF
TRBD1	TRBV18	TRBJ1-3	16	ASSPQDLQGAAGNTIY
TRBD1	TRBV9	TRBJ2-5	14	ASSPRMGQGIETQY
NA	TRBV3-1/TRBV3-2	TRBJ2-1	11	ASSQNLEGEQF
NA	TRBV7-7	TRBJ2-5	12	ASSLVAQGETQY
NA	TRBV7-2	TRBJ1-1	12	ASSLAEINTEAF
NA	TRBV6-5	TRBJ1-2	11	ASSPTAHYGYT
NA	TRBV5-1	TRBJ2-7	12	ASSQQTGPYEQY
NA	TRBV19	TRBJ1-5	13	ASRGRQKSNQPQH
NA	TRBV19	TRBJ2-2	14	ASTLMAGSNTGELF
TRBD1	TRBV7-9	TRBJ2-7	13	ASSTWDRRSYEQY
NA	TRBV10-3	TRBJ2-1	9	AISNGLVQF
TRBD1	TRBV6-2/TRBV6-3	TRBJ2-7	15	ASSYATGTVSSYEQY
NA	TRBV7-9	TRBJ2-2	13	ASSPDLVATGELF
TRBD1	TRBV5-1	TRBJ1-2	13	ASSSGQGSNYGYT
NA	TRBV18	TRBJ2-7	16	ASSPGLGVYGSSYEQY
NA	TRBV10-3	TRBJ2-7	12	AISLTGIGYEQY
TRBD1	TRBV7-9	TRBJ1-2	14	ASSPRAGGLDYGYT
NA	TRBV2	TRBJ2-5	14	ASSEGQPSSQETQY
NA	TRBV6-1	TRBJ1-1	11	ASSEGMNTEAF
NA	TRBV27	TRBJ1-6	13	ASSSPTVYNSPLH
NA	TRBV20-1	TRBJ2-3	13	SASADGRSTDTQY
TRBD1	TRBV7-6	TRBJ2-3	16	ASSLLVGWTGVPDTQY
NA	TRBV3-1/TRBV3-2	TRBJ1-4	15	ASSQLGGGQGNEKLF
NA	TRBV5-1	TRBJ1-2	12	ASSQEGEPYGYT
NA	TRBV28	TRBJ2-7	14	ASSLGPIVDHYEQY
NA	TRBV30	TRBJ1-5	14	AWSVRGAYSNQPQH
TRBD2	TRBV27	TRBJ2-3	14	ASTPWTSGGVNTQY
TRBD2	TRBV19	TRBJ2-6	15	ASIAGTSIAGANVLT
TRBD2	TRBV5-1	TRBJ2-3	13	ASSRGVAGTDTQY
NA	TRBV18	TRBJ2-2	15	ASSPRTVVIGTGELF
TRBD2	TRBV4-3	TRBJ2-3	14	ASSQAAGGLTDTQY
NA	TRBV3-1/TRBV3-2	TRBJ1-2	11	ASSQRGSSGYT
TRBD2	TRBV27	TRBJ2-3	16	ASRLGLAGGISTDTQY
TRBD1	TRBV6-5	TRBJ1-1	11	ASRWTGESEAF
NA	TRBV7-9	TRBJ1-1	12	ASSFPFGVTEAF
NA	TRBV15	TRBJ1-1	12	ATSRGGAYTEAF
TRBD1	TRBV6-2/TRBV6-3	TRBJ1-1	16	ASSLMSPSTGSPNKAF
NA	TRBV2	TRBJ2-5	12	ASSGRGPGETQY